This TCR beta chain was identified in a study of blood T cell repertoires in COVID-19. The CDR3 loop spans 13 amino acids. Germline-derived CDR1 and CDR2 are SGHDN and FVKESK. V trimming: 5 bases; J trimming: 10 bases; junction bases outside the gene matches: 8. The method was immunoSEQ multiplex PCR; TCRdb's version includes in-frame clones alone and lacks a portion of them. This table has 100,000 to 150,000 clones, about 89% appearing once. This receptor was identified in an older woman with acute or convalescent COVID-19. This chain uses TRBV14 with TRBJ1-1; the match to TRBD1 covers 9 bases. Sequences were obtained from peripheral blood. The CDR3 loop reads CASSLQGASRAFF. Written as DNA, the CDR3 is TGTGCCAGCAGCTTACAGGGGGCGTCGCGAGCTTTCTTT.